This T cell receptor (beta chain) was retrieved from a study of blood T cell repertoires in COVID-19. Across the study: Sample material is recorded as cDNA or gDNA derived from T cells, B-cell-depleted T cells, or PBMCs.

In the original workflow: How many nucleated cells were present was estimated from reference gene primer amplification. Profiling relied on immunoSEQ multiplex PCR, and the TCRdb table lists in-frame clones only, not all of them. The V and J calls and clone size were taken over from that table, and D and trimming were inferred from the DNA. There are tens of thousands of clones in the sample; 85% to 90% occur only once, and 4.5% to 5% lies in the top ten. Germline V gene sequence: CDR1 LNHDA, CDR2 SQIVND (reference sequence). This CDR3 spans 15 amino acids. Unmatched junction bases numbered 9, after V lost 5 bases and J lost 4 bases.

The chain employs TRBV19 and TRBJ2-5; 8 nucleotides match TRBD2. The sequence was obtained from a woman in her forties or fifties with active COVID-19. Sequenced: peripheral blood. CDR3 sequence: CASSVSGAASETQYF. CDR3 DNA: TGTGCCAGTAGTGTTAGCGGGGCGGCGTCAGAGACCCAGTACTTC. The whole variable domain, remainder taken from reference TRBV19 and TRBJ2-5, is DGGITQSPKYLFRKEGQNVTLSCEQNLNHDAMYWYRQDPGQGLRLIYYSQIVNDFQKGDIAEGYSVSREKKESFPLTVTSAQKNPTAFYLCASSVSGAASETQYFGPGTRLLVL.